This T cell receptor (beta chain) was identified in a study of cytomegalovirus exposure and HLA in healthy donors. General study results and limits: Some V segments, including TRBV6-2 and TRBV6-3, were excluded as indistinguishable.

From germline, CDR1 is SGHVS and CDR2 FQNEAQ. The CDR3 sequence is 16 residues long. Trimming took off 5 bases at V and 0 bases at J, with 14 bases between the two ends. In regard to this clone: The target antigen is unknown.

Primers: 60 Vbeta forward and 13 Jbeta reverse. Method: immunoSEQ multiplex PCR; TCRdb's copy keeps in-frame clones and lacks some. The sample lists some 120,000 clones, about 69% occurring once. This rearrangement joins TRBV7-8 to TRBJ1-3; possibly TRBD1 for D (6 bases). Material for sequencing was PBMCs. The sequence came from a man aged 25 to 40 in good health and CMV-seronegative. The chain's CDR3 is CASSGGASSSGNTIYF. In DNA form, the CDR3 reads TGTGCCAGCAGCGGGGGGGCCTCAAGCTCTGGAAACACCATATATTTT. The full variable domain, completed using reference TRBV7-8 and TRBJ1-3, is GAGVSQSPRYKVAKRGQDVALRCDPISGHVSLFWYQQALGQGPEFLTYFQNEAQLDKSGLPSDRFFAERPEGSVSTLKIQRTQQEDSAVYLCASSGGASSSGNTIYFGEGSWLTVV.